These 2 T cell receptor beta chains were all obtained from the same sample, sequenced in a study of T cells expressing NK-cell markers. From the 5' RACE reads, TCRdb lists one entry per CDR3 protein and no DNA. This listing includes around 100,000 distinct CDR3 sequences. Sequencing input: blood T cells: a sorted CD56 or NKG2C T cell subset, CD4+ or CD8+ T cells, or bulk PBMC T cells (not recorded which). These receptors came from a woman between 18 and 70 years old in good health.

This chain joins TRBV4-2 and TRBJ2-1; TCRdb picks TRBD1, but there is no DNA to check that call. Germline V CDR1 and CDR2: LGHNA, YNFKEQ. The CDR3 length is 15 residues. The CDR3 protein is CASSRLGDIGNEQFF.

This rearrangement joins TRBV7-9 to TRBJ1-5; TCRdb proposes TRBD1, but this gene call is untestable without DNA. The CDR3 loop spans 14 amino acids. Germline V CDR1 and CDR2: SEHNR, FQNEAQ (reference sequence). The CDR3 region is CASSDGTGNQPQHF.